This T cell receptor beta chain was recovered during a study of blood T cell repertoires in COVID-19. In the study overall: Italy, Spain and the United States were the sources of the convalescent and acute COVID-19 samples. T cells, B-cell-depleted T cells, or PBMCs provided the cDNA or gDNA that served as material.

With 0 bases removed from V and 10 bases from J, the gap between germline ends came to 21 bases. CDR1 is MGHRA and CDR2 is YSYEKL in the germline V gene. The CDR3 spans 17 residues. Per the original data handling: Researchers report that nucleated cell counts were estimated from reference gene primer amplification. Method: immunoSEQ multiplex PCR; TCRdb's copy keeps in-frame clones and lacks some. For V, J and clone size, that table is used; D and trimming come from the DNA. This sample has around 63,000 clones; roughly 85% occur once, and the top ten carry 1% to 1.5%. The sequencing sample was made of peripheral blood. The chain has TRBV4-1 and TRBJ1-4; D possibly corresponds to TRBD1 (5 bases). This TCR was recovered from an elderly woman with acute or convalescent COVID-19. The chain's CDR3 is CASSQDWDRGGWVKLFF. In DNA, the CDR3 is TGCGCCAGCAGCCAAGATTGGGACCGGGGAGGGTGGGTAAAACTGTTTTTT.